This T cell receptor (beta chain) was captured by sequencing in a study of identical twins. Overall study results and limits: Models underestimated out-of-frame TCR alpha sharing in monozygotic twins. In zero-insertion analyses, partial confounding could arise from invariant MAIT and iNKT cells. It was cross-sectional statistical analysis, not following the same donors, that the conclusions relied on.

Only healthy Caucasians were included as donors. With regard to this clonotype: Its antigen is still unknown.

TCRdb re-analysed the 5' RACE reads in MiXCR, keeping a single row per CDR3 protein. The repertoire consists of nearly 650,000 distinct CDR3 sequences, with around 7.5% occurring once and the leading ten covering 1.6%. This sample also appeared in a second study, on yellow fever vaccine responses in identical twins.

The TCR was taken from a woman in her late teens or twenties in good health. Sequencing used PBMCs.

This CDR3 is CASRYRDWGNTEAFF. The DNA for the CDR3 is TGTGCCAGCAGATACCGGGATTGGGGGAACACTGAAGCTTTCTTT. The V call is TRBV6-5, the J call TRBJ1-1; D gene unclear. V lost 6 bases, J lost 1 base, and 15 bases lay in between. The CDR3 consists of 15 residues. Germline lookup yields CDR1 MNHEY and CDR2 SVGAGI.